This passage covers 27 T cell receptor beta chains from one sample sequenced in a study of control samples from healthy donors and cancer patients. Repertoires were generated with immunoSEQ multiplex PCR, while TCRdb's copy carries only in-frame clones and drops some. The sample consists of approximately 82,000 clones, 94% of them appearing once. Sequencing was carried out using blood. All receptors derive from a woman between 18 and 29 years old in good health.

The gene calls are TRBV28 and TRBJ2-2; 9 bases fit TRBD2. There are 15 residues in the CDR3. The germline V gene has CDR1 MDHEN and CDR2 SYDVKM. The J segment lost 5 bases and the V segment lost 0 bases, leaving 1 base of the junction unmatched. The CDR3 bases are TGTGCCAGCAGTTTATGGCTAGCGGGAACCGGGGAGCTGTTTTTT. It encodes CASSLWLAGTGELFF.

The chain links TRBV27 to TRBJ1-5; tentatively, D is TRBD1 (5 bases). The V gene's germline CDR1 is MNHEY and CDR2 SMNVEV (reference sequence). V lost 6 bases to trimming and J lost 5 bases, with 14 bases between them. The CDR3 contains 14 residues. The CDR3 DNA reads TGTGCCAGCAGGGGGAGGGGTTTCGATCAGCCCCAGCATTTT. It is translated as CASRGRGFDQPQHF.

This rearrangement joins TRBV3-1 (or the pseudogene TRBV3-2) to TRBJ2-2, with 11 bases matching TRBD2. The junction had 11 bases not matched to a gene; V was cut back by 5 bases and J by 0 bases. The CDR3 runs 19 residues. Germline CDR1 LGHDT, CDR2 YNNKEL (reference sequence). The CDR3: CASSAQLAGATANTGELFF. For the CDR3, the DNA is TGTGCCAGCAGCGCCCAACTAGCGGGGGCTACCGCGAACACCGGGGAGCTGTTTTTT.

CDR3 sequence (DNA): TGTGCCAGCACGGGGGGTGGATGGGTTGAAGCTTTCTTT. This sequence encodes CASTGGGWVEAFF. The chain couples TRBV2 to TRBJ1-1; maybe TRBD1 (5 bases). Germline loops: CDR1 SNHLY, CDR2 FYNNEI. The ends were cut back, 7 bases at V and 7 bases at J, with 16 bases in the middle. There are 13 residues in the CDR3.

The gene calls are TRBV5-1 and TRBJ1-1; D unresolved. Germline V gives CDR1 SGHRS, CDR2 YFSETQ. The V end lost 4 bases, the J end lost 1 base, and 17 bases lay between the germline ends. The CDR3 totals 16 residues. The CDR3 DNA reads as TGCGCCAGCAGCAGAGACGCGGGCCAGAAGAACACTGAAGCTTTCTTT. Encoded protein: CASSRDAGQKNTEAFF.

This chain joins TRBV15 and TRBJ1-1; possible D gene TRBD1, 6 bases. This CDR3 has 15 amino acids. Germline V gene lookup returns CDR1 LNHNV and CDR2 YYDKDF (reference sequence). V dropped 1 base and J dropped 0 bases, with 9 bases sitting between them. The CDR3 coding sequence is TGTGCCACCAGCAGAGTTAGGGGGTTGAACACTGAAGCTTTCTTT. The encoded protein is CATSRVRGLNTEAFF.

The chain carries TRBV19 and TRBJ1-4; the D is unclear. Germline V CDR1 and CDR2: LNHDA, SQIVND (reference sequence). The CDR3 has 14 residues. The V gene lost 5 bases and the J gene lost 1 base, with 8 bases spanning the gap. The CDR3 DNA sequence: TGTGCCAGTAGTGTGTCGAGAACTAATGAAAAACTGTTTTTT. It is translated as CASSVSRTNEKLFF. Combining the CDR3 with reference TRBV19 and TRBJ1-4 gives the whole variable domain DGGITQSPKYLFRKEGQNVTLSCEQNLNHDAMYWYRQDPGQGLRLIYYSQIVNDFQKGDIAEGYSVSREKKESFPLTVTSAQKNPTAFYLCASSVSRTNEKLFFGSGTQLSVL.

The CDR3 sequence: CASSPIHMADTQYF. CDR3 coding DNA: TGTGCCAGCAGCCCAATACATATGGCAGATACGCAGTATTTT. The V call is TRBV3-1 (or the pseudogene TRBV3-2), the J call TRBJ2-3; no clear D gene. This CDR3 region has 14 residues. Deletions cut 4 bases from V and 4 bases from J, with 12 bases between. CDR1 and CDR2 from the germline V gene are LGHDT and YNNKEL (reference sequence).

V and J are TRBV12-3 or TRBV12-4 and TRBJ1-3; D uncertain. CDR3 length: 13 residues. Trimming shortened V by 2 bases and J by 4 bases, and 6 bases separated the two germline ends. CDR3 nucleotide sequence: TGTGCCAGCAGTTTATCCCCGGGAAACACCATATATTTT. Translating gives CASSLSPGNTIYF.

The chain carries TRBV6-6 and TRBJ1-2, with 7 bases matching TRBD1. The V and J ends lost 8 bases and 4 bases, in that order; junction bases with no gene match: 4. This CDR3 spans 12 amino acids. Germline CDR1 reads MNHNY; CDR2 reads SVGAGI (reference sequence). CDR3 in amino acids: CASGGQFYGYTF. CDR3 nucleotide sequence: TGTGCCAGCGGGGGACAGTTCTATGGCTACACCTTC.

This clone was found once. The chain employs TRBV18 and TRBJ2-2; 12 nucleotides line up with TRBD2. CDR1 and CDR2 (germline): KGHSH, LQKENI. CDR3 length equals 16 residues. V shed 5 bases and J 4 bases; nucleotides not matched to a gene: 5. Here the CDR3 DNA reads TGTGCCAGCTCATCCGGACTAGCGGGACTCACCGGGGAGCTGTTTTTT. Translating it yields CASSSGLAGLTGELFF. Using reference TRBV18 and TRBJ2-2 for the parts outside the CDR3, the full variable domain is NAGVMQNPRHLVRRRGQEARLRCSPMKGHSHVYWYRQLPEEGLKFMVYLQKENIIDESGMPKERFSAEFPKEGPSILRIQQVVRGDSAAYFCASSSGLAGLTGELFFGEGSRLTVL.

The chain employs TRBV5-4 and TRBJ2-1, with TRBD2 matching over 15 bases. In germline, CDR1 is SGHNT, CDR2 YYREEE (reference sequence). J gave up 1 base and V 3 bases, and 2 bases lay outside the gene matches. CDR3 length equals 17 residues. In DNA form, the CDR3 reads TGTGCCAGCAGCTCGGGACTAGCGGGAGGTTCCTACAATGAGCAGTTCTTC. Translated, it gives CASSSGLAGGSYNEQFF.

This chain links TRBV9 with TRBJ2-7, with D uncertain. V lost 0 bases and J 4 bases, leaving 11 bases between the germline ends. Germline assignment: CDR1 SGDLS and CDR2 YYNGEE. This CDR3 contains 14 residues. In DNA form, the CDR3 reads TGTGCCAGCAGCGTAGCCTTTAGAGGATACGAGCAGTACTTC. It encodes CASSVAFRGYEQYF.

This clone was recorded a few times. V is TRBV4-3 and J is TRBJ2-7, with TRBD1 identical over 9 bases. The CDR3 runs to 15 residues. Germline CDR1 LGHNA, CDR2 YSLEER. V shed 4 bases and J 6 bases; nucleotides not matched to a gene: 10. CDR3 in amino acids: CASSPLAGQGFEQYF. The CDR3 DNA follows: TGCGCCAGCAGCCCCCTGGCAGGACAGGGGTTCGAGCAGTACTTC.

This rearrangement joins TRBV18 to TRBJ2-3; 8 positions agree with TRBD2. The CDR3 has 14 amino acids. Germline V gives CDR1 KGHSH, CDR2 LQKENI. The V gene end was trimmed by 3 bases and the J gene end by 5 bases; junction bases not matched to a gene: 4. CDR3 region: CASSPGTRGDTQYF. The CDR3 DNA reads TGTGCCAGCTCACCCGGGACTAGGGGAGATACGCAGTATTTT.

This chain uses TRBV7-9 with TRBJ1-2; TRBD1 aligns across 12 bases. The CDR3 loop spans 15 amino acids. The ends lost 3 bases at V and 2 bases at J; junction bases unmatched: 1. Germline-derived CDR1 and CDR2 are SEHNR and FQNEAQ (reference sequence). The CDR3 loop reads CASSLGTGGNYGYTF. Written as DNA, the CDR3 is TGTGCCAGCAGCTTGGGGACAGGGGGCAACTATGGCTACACCTTC.

The CDR3 DNA reads TGTGCCAGCAGCTTCGACAGGGGGAACGGGGAGCTGTTTTTT. Protein product: CASSFDRGNGELFF. The gene calls are TRBV7-3 and TRBJ2-2; 9 bases line up with TRBD1. V shed 3 bases, J shed 7 bases, and the junction held 3 bases outside the gene matches. The CDR3 contains 14 residues. The germline V gene has CDR1 SGHTA and CDR2 FQGTGA.

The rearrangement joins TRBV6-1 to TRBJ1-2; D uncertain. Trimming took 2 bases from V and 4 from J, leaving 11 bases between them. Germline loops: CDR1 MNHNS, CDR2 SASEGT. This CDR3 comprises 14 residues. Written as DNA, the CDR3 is TGTGCCAGCAGTGAAAGTGGCGGGTTCTATGGCTACACCTTC. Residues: CASSESGGFYGYTF.

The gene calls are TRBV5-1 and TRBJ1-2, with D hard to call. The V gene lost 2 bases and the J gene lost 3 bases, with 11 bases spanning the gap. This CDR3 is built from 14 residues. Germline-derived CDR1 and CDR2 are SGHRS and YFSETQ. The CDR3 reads CASSLVAFDYGYTF. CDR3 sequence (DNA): TGCGCCAGCAGCTTAGTGGCATTCGACTATGGCTACACCTTC.

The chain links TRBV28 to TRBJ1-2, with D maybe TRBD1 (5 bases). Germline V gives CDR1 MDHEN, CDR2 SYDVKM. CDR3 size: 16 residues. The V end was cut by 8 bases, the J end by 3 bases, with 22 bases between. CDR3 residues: CASGLTGPPRDYGYTF. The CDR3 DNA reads TGTGCCAGCGGCCTTACTGGACCTCCCAGGGACTATGGCTACACCTTC.

CDR3 amino acids: CAISESIIGGLGLDEKLFF. The CDR3 nucleotides are TGTGCCATCAGTGAGTCGATCATAGGGGGCTTGGGATTGGATGAAAAACTGTTTTTT. V usage is TRBV10-3 and J usage is TRBJ1-4; 7 bases match TRBD1. The CDR3 sequence is 19 residues long. Germline V lookup: CDR1 ENHRY, CDR2 SYGVKD. V gave up 0 bases and J gave up 6 bases; unmatched junction bases: 16.

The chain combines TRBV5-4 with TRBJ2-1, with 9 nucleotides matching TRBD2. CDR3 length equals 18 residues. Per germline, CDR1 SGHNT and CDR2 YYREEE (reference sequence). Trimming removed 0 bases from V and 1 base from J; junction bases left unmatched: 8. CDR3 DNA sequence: TGTGCCAGCAGCTTGGTTTTTAGCGGGAGAGAGTCCTACAATGAGCAGTTCTTC. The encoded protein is CASSLVFSGRESYNEQFF.

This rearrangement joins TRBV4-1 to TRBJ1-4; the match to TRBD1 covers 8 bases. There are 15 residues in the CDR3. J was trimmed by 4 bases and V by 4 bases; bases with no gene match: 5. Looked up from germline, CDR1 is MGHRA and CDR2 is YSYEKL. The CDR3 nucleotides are TGCGCCAGCAGCCGGAAGGGACAGGATAATGAAAAACTGTTTTTT. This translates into CASSRKGQDNEKLFF.

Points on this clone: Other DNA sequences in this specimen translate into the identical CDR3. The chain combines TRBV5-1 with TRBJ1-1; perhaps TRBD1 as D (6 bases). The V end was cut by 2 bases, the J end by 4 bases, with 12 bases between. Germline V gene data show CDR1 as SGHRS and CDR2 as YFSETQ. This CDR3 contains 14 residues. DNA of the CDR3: TGCGCCAGCAGCTTACAGGGAGGGCTCACTGAAGCTTTCTTT. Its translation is CASSLQGGLTEAFF.

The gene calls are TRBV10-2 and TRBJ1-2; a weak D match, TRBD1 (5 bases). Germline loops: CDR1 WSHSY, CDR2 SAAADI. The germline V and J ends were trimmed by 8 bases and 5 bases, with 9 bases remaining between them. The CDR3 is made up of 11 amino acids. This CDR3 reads CASEGVYGYTF. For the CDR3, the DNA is TGCGCCAGCGAAGGGGTTTATGGCTACACCTTC.

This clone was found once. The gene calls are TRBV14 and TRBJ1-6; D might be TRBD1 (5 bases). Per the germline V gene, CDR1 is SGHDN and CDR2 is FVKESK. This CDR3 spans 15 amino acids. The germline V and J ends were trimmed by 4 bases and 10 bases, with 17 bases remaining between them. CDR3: CASSPSQGTVSPLHF. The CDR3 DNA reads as TGTGCCAGCAGCCCATCGCAGGGCACGGTCTCACCCCTCCACTTT. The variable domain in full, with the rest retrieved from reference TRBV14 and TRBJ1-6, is EAGVTQFPSHSVIEKGQTVTLRCDPISGHDNLYWYRRVMGKEIKFLLHFVKESKQDESGMPNNRFLAERTGGTYSTLKVQPAELEDSGVYFCASSPSQGTVSPLHFGNGTRLTVT.

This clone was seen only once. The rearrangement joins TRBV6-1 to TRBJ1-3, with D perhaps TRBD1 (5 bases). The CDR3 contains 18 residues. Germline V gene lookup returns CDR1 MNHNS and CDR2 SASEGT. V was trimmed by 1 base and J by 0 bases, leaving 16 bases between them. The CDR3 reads CASSEEALGRTSGNTIYF. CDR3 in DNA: TGTGCCAGCAGTGAAGAGGCCCTGGGACGGACCTCTGGAAACACCATATATTTT.